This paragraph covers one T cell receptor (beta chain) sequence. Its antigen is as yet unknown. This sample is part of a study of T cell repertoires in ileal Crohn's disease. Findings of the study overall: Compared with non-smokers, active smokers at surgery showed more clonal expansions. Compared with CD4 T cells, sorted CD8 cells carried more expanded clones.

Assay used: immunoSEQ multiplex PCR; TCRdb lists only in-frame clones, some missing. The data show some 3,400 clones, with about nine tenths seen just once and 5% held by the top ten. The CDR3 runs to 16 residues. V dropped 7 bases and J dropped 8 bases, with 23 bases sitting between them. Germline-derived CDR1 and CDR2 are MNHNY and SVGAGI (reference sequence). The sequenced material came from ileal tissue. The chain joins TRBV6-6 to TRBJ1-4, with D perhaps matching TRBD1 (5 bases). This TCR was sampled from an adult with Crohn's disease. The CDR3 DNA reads TGTGCCAGCACCGGGGCCGTCAGCGAGGGAGAAGAAAAACTGTTTTTT. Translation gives CASTGAVSEGEEKLFF.